This entry describes one T cell receptor beta chain. The CDR3 extends over 12 amino acids. Germline values: CDR1 ENHRY, CDR2 SYGVKD. Trimming took 3 bases from V and 6 from J, leaving 6 bases between them. These data belong to a study of early T cells in non-severe SARS-CoV-2 infection. Whole-study context: The study sequenced bulk RNA from unsorted whole blood, with chains unpaired.

Researchers attached unique molecular identifiers to individual cDNA molecules. Via MiXCR, TCRdb re-called the 5' RACE reads, giving one row per CDR3 protein. The sample has 100,000 to 150,000 distinct CDR3 sequences; under 15% are singletons. This receptor was taken from an adult who was a healthcare worker with PCR-confirmed SARS-CoV-2 infection or an uninfected control (not recorded which). The sample consisted of whole blood. The rearrangement joins TRBV10-3 to TRBJ2-1; D ambiguous. CDR3 DNA sequence: TGTGCCATCAGTGAAAAACTCAATGAGCAGTTCTTC. Translating it yields CAISEKLNEQFF.